One and the same sample provided the 18 T cell receptor beta chains below, sequenced in a study of blood T cell repertoires in COVID-19. The assay was immunoSEQ multiplex PCR, and TCRdb's table has in-frame clones only and misses some. This sample carries about 250,000 clones, 75% to 90% of them seen once, and the ten largest clones take around 4.6%. The sequenced sample was peripheral blood. The receptors were sampled from a woman aged 35 to 49 who had recovered from COVID-19.

V and J are TRBV5-4 and TRBJ1-5; D unclear. Germline V lookup: CDR1 SGHNT, CDR2 YYREEE (reference sequence). This CDR3 has 14 amino acids. Trimming left V 4 bases short and J 5 bases short, with 13 bases between. The CDR3 reads CASSPEPGYQPQHF. The CDR3 DNA reads as TGTGCCAGCAGCCCTGAGCCGGGGTATCAGCCCCAGCATTTT. Using reference TRBV5-4 and TRBJ1-5 for the parts outside the CDR3, the full variable domain is ETGVTQSPTHLIKTRGQQVTLRCSSQSGHNTVSWYQQALGQGPQFIFQYYREEENGRGNFPPRFSGLQFPNYSSELNVNALELDDSALYLCASSPEPGYQPQHFGDGTRLSIL.

This chain links TRBV27 with TRBJ2-7; 7 bases are a match to TRBD1. CDR1 and CDR2 (germline): MNHEY, SMNVEV (reference sequence). The CDR3 loop spans 13 amino acids. Trimming took 5 bases from V and 2 from J; bases not matched to a gene: 3. The CDR3 reads CASSSDRAYEQYF. The CDR3 DNA follows: TGTGCCAGCAGTAGTGACAGGGCCTACGAGCAGTACTTC.

The chain combines TRBV2 with TRBJ1-1; 8 nucleotides align to TRBD1. The CDR3 totals 15 residues. Germline values: CDR1 SNHLY, CDR2 FYNNEI. V shed 0 bases and J 7 bases; nucleotides not matched to a gene: 7. This CDR3 reads CASSEALPGQDEAFF. In DNA, the CDR3 is TGTGCCAGCAGTGAAGCACTACCGGGACAGGATGAAGCTTTCTTT.

The chain links TRBV5-8 to TRBJ2-5; D is perhaps TRBD1 (6 bases). The germline V gene encodes CDR1 SGHTS and CDR2 YDEGEE. The V gene lost 4 bases and the J gene lost 5 bases, with 15 bases spanning the gap. The length of the CDR3 is 14 residues. CDR3 nucleotides: TGTGCCAGCAGCCTCAGGGGTTCTTGGGAGACCCAGTACTTC. Its translation: CASSLRGSWETQYF.

The genes are TRBV2 and TRBJ2-3, with D hard to call. V gave up 1 base and J gave up 3 bases, with 8 bases separating them. Looked up from germline, CDR1 is SNHLY and CDR2 is FYNNEI. This CDR3 is 14 amino acids long. DNA of the CDR3: TGTGCCAGCAGTGAAGGGCTGCGGACAGATACGCAGTATTTT. Its protein is CASSEGLRTDTQYF. The complete variable domain, with remaining parts taken from reference TRBV2 and TRBJ2-3, reads EPEVTQTPSHQVTQMGQEVILRCVPISNHLYFYWYRQILGQKVEFLVSFYNNEISEKSEIFDDQFSVERPDGSNFTLKIRSTKLEDSAMYFCASSEGLRTDTQYFGPGTRLTVL.

The V and J genes are TRBV5-4 and TRBJ1-4; D unresolved. From germline, CDR1 is SGHNT and CDR2 YYREEE (reference sequence). V lost 1 base to trimming and J lost 3 bases, with 10 bases between them. The length of the CDR3 is 15 residues. CDR3 sequence (DNA): TGTGCCAGCAGCTTGCGCCGGGATTCTAATGAAAAACTGTTTTTT. It specifies CASSLRRDSNEKLFF.

The chain has TRBV11-3 and TRBJ2-7; TRBD2 matches 7 bases. Unmatched junction bases numbered 20, after V lost 1 base and J lost 2 bases. The germline V gene has CDR1 SGHNT and CDR2 YENEEA. The CDR3 has 20 residues. The CDR3, as DNA: TGTGCCAGCAGCTTAGCTCTGTTTCCTGGGGCGGGAGACCCAGCCTACGAGCAGTACGTC. Amino acids: CASSLALFPGAGDPAYEQYV.

The V and J genes are TRBV10-3 and TRBJ1-2, with 9 bases lining up with TRBD1. This CDR3 region has 15 residues. Losses at the gene ends were 6 bases for V and 6 bases for J; bases not matched to a gene: 11. The V gene's germline CDR1 is ENHRY and CDR2 SYGVKD. The DNA of the CDR3 is TGTGCCATCAGCAAATTCACAGGGGGCGAGAATGGCTACACCTTC. Amino acid sequence: CAISKFTGGENGYTF.

This chain uses TRBV4-3 with TRBJ2-3; D is undetermined. The CDR3 sequence is 13 residues long. Germline V CDR1 and CDR2: LGHNA, YSLEER. The germline V and J ends were trimmed by 3 bases and 3 bases, with 7 bases remaining between them. CDR3 DNA: TGCGCCAGCAGCCAGTACGGTACAGATACGCAGTATTTT. It yields the protein CASSQYGTDTQYF.

This clone was recorded only once. The V gene is TRBV24-1, the J gene TRBJ2-1; no firm D call. V was trimmed by 3 bases and J by 5 bases, leaving 7 bases between them. This CDR3 is built from 13 residues. Germline V lookup: CDR1 KGHDR, CDR2 SFDVKD. CDR3 in DNA: TGTGCCACCAGTGATCATGGAGACAATGAGCAGTTCTTC. This encodes CATSDHGDNEQFF.

The V call is TRBV5-1, the J call TRBJ2-5; 12 bases map to TRBD2. The V gene end was trimmed by 2 bases and the J gene end by 5 bases; junction bases not matched to a gene: 7. The CDR3 has 16 residues. Per the germline V gene, CDR1 is SGHRS and CDR2 is YFSETQ. CDR3 region: CASSLLAGGLEETQYF. The CDR3 DNA reads TGCGCCAGCAGCTTACTAGCGGGGGGCCTCGAGGAGACCCAGTACTTC. The entire variable domain, with the rest obtained from reference TRBV5-1 and TRBJ2-5, is as follows: KAGVTQTPRYLIKTRGQQVTLSCSPISGHRSVSWYQQTPGQGLQFLFEYFSETQRNKGNFPGRFSGRQFSNSRSEMNVSTLELGDSALYLCASSLLAGGLEETQYFGPGTRLLVL.

V and J are TRBV14 and TRBJ1-2, with TRBD1 as a possible D gene (5 bases). Germline V gives CDR1 SGHDN, CDR2 FVKESK. CDR3 length equals 14 residues. Trimming took 2 bases from V and 6 from J, leaving 13 bases between them. CDR3 protein: CASSQLLQTDGYTF. CDR3 in DNA: TGTGCCAGCAGCCAACTCTTACAGACAGATGGCTACACCTTC.

V and J are TRBV5-1 and TRBJ2-1; 10 bases map to TRBD2. V gave up 0 bases and J gave up 9 bases; unmatched junction bases: 6. Germline V gene sequence: CDR1 SGHRS, CDR2 YFSETQ. The CDR3 covers 15 residues. For the CDR3, the DNA is TGCGCCAGCAGCTTGGGGCTAGCGGGAGTGGGTGAGCAGTTCTTC. The encoded protein is CASSLGLAGVGEQFF.

The V gene is TRBV13, the J gene TRBJ2-1, with 8 bases fitting TRBD2. CDR1 and CDR2 (germline): PRHDT, FYEKMQ (reference sequence). V was pared by 3 bases and J by 6 bases, with 7 bases of the junction left unmatched. The CDR3 covers 15 residues. CDR3 loop: CASSLTGTRGNEQFF. The CDR3 coding sequence is TGTGCCAGCAGCTTGACCGGGACTAGAGGCAATGAGCAGTTCTTC.

V is TRBV29-1 and J is TRBJ2-1, with TRBD2 matching over 12 bases. The CDR3 contains 15 residues. Germline CDR1 and CDR2: SQVTM and ANQGSEA. V was clipped by 1 base and J by 14 bases; unmatched bases: 12. This CDR3 is CSVEGGLAGGPGEFF. The DNA of the CDR3 is TGCAGCGTTGAAGGAGGGCTAGCGGGAGGGCCTGGGGAGTTCTTC.

The chain links TRBV24-1 to TRBJ2-3; 9 bases map to TRBD1. The CDR3 extends over 14 amino acids. The V and J ends lost 8 bases and 3 bases, in that order; junction bases with no gene match: 5. Germline loops: CDR1 KGHDR, CDR2 SFDVKD. The CDR3 loop reads CATTGDRGTDTQYF. The CDR3 DNA reads TGTGCCACCACAGGAGACAGGGGGACAGATACGCAGTATTTT.

The chain combines TRBV5-4 with TRBJ2-6; no clear D gene. CDR1 and CDR2 (germline): SGHNT, YYREEE (reference sequence). V was trimmed by 4 bases and J by 4 bases, leaving 6 bases between them. The CDR3 sequence is 13 residues long. In DNA, the CDR3 is TGTGCCAGCAGCACACCGGGGGCCAACGTCCTGACTTTC. Amino acids: CASSTPGANVLTF. Supplemented by reference TRBV5-4 and TRBJ2-6, the full variable domain reads ETGVTQSPTHLIKTRGQQVTLRCSSQSGHNTVSWYQQALGQGPQFIFQYYREEENGRGNFPPRFSGLQFPNYSSELNVNALELDDSALYLCASSTPGANVLTFGAGSRLTVL.

This chain joins TRBV7-2 and TRBJ1-6; D might be TRBD1 (5 bases). Trimming removed 1 base at V and 5 bases at J, with 9 bases between. CDR3 length: 15 amino acids. Germline-derived CDR1 and CDR2 are SGHTA and FQGNSA. The CDR3 spells CASSLVGRNNSPLHF. The DNA for the CDR3 is TGTGCCAGCAGCTTAGTGGGGCGGAATAATTCACCCCTCCACTTT.